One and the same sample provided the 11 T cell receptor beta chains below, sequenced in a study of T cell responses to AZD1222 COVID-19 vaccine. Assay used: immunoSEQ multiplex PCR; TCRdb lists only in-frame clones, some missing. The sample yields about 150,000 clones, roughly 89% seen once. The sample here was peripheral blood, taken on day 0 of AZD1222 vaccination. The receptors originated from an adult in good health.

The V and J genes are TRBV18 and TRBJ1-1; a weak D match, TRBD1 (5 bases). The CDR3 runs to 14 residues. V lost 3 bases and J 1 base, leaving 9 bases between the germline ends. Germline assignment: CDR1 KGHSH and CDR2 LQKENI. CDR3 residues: CASSPQGWNTEAFF. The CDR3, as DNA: TGTGCCAGCTCACCGCAGGGTTGGAACACTGAAGCTTTCTTT.

The CDR3 DNA follows: TGTGCCAGCAGCTTGGGGGTGGGGAGGAACACTGAAGCTTTCTTT. It yields the protein CASSLGVGRNTEAFF. This chain connects TRBV5-4 to TRBJ1-1, with D hard to call. Germline CDR1 SGHNT, CDR2 YYREEE (reference sequence). Trimming took off 0 bases at V and 1 base at J, with 10 bases between the two ends. The CDR3 runs 15 residues.

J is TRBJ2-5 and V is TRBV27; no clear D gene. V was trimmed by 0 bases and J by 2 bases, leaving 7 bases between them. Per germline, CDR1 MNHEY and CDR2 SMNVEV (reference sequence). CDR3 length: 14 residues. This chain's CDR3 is CASSLSGNQETQYF. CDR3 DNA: TGTGCCAGCAGTTTATCGGGGAATCAAGAGACCCAGTACTTC.

CDR3 coding DNA: TGTGCCAGCAGCCCCGACAGGATGATGAACACTGAAGCTTTCTTT. Its protein is CASSPDRMMNTEAFF. The chain couples TRBV7-2 to TRBJ1-1; TRBD1 is a possible D gene (6 bases). Germline loops: CDR1 SGHTA, CDR2 FQGNSA. The CDR3 totals 15 residues. V lost 5 bases, J lost 0 bases, and 13 bases lay in between.

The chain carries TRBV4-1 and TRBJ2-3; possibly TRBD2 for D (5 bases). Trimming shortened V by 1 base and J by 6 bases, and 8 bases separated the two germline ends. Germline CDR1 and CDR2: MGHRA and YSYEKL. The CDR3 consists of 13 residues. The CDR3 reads CASSQGSVDTQYF. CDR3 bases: TGCGCCAGCAGCCAAGGTAGCGTGGATACGCAGTATTTT.

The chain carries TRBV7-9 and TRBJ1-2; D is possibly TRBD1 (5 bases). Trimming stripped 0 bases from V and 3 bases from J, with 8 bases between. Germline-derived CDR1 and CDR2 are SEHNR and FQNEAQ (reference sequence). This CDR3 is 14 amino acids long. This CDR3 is CASSLAGPHYGYTF. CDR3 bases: TGTGCCAGCAGCTTAGCGGGGCCCCACTATGGCTACACCTTC.

Here the CDR3 reads CASSLGLGQPEETQYF. CDR3 DNA: TGCGCCAGCAGCTTGGGGCTTGGGCAGCCCGAAGAGACCCAGTACTTC. The chain links TRBV5-1 to TRBJ2-5; D remains unclear. The CDR3 sequence is 16 residues long. Germline-derived CDR1 and CDR2 are SGHRS and YFSETQ. The ends were cut back, 0 bases at V and 3 bases at J, with 15 bases in the middle. Variable domain in full (rest from reference TRBV5-1 and TRBJ2-5): KAGVTQTPRYLIKTRGQQVTLSCSPISGHRSVSWYQQTPGQGLQFLFEYFSETQRNKGNFPGRFSGRQFSNSRSEMNVSTLELGDSALYLCASSLGLGQPEETQYFGPGTRLLVL.

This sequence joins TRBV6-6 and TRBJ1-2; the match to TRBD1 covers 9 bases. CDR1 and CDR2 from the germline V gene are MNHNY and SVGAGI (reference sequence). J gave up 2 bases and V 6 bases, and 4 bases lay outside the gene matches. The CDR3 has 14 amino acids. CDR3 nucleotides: TGTGCCAGCAGCGAACAGGGGGCCAACTATGGCTACACCTTC. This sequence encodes CASSEQGANYGYTF.

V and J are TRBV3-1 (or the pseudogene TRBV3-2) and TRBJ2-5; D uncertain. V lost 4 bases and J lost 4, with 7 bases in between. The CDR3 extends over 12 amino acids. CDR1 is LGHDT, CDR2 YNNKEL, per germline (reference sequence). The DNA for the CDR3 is TGTGCCAGCAGCCTAGACTCAGAGACCCAGTACTTC. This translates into CASSLDSETQYF.

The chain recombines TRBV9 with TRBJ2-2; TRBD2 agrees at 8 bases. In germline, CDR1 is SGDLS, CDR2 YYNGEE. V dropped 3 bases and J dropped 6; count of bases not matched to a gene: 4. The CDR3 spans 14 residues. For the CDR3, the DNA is TGTGCCAGCAGCGGTGGGACTAGATCCGGGGAGCTGTTTTTT. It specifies CASSGGTRSGELFF.

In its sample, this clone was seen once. CDR3 coding DNA: TGCGCCAGCAGCCCCCCCGGGGCCACAGATACGCAGTATTTT. Protein: CASSPPGATDTQYF. V gene TRBV5-1 combines with J gene TRBJ2-3; D is perhaps TRBD1 or TRBD2 (5 bases each). V shed 4 bases and J shed 2 bases, with 11 bases lying between them. Germline V gene sequence: CDR1 SGHRS, CDR2 YFSETQ. The CDR3 length is 14 residues.